Sequencing of this TCR beta chain was carried out in a study of shared clonotypes between healthy human individuals. Study-level results: Among the subsets, naive ones generally showed larger estimated richness than memory ones. In contrast to clonotypes shared by all four donors, non-shared clonotypes had lower generation probabilities. It was observed that 5% to 6% of naive CD4 clonotypes were shared across a few donors. Read depth was anticipated to influence clonotype sharing among donors.

Clones were sequenced by immunoSEQ multiplex PCR, and TCRdb holds only the in-frame ones, with some missing. Counted here are 550,000 to 800,000 clones, roughly 91% occurring once; the ten biggest clones make up roughly 36%. V was pared by 0 bases and J by 15 bases, with 15 bases between. From germline, CDR1 is PRHDT and CDR2 FYEKMQ (reference sequence). This CDR3 is built from 13 residues. In the case of this clone: Its specificity is not known.

The specimen sequenced was memory CD8+ T cells from PBMCs. The subset: CD45RO+ cells pooled with CCR7-negative TemRA cells. The origin of this receptor is a man aged 18 to 35 in good health. Some clones in this sample may be carry-over from other donors' samples. This sequence joins TRBV13 and TRBJ2-1; D might be TRBD2 (5 bases). CDR3 DNA sequence: TGTGCCAGCAGCTTAGGCCTGCGGGCAAAAGGGTTCTTC. Amino acids: CASSLGLRAKGFF.